This T cell receptor beta chain was retrieved from a study of a mutant IDH1 vaccine in newly diagnosed glioma. Across the study: The treated population exhibited a male proportion of about 60%, a female proportion of 37.5%, and a mean age of about 39 years. Patients' prior therapy spanned radiotherapy, temozolomide, or both; most underwent both.

The time point: baseline, week 1 (first vaccination visit). This sample's treatment: pre-vaccination baseline after standard-of-care therapy. Donors harbored newly found WHO grade 3 or 4 IDH1-mutant, ATRX-lost astrocytomas. In germline, CDR1 is MNHEY, CDR2 SMNVEV (reference sequence). V lost 6 bases, J lost 5 bases, and 21 bases lay in between. The CDR3 has 16 residues. On this clone: What it binds is unknown.

Clones were sequenced by immunoSEQ multiplex PCR, and TCRdb holds only the in-frame ones, with some missing. In the table there are about 21,000 clones, under 85% of which are singletons. Study observations and caveats: Pseudoprogression apparently tracked independently of changes in top peripheral T cell clonotypes.

The source of this sequence is a man aged 40-50 years with glioma. The sample in question was PBMCs, obtained from a glioma patient treated with radiotherapy, temozolomide or both. The chain carries TRBV27 and TRBJ2-3, with D maybe TRBD1 (5 bases). The CDR3 is CASRQLTRTTVDTQYF. CDR3 DNA: TGTGCCAGCAGGCAACTAACACGAACGACAGTAGATACGCAGTATTTT.